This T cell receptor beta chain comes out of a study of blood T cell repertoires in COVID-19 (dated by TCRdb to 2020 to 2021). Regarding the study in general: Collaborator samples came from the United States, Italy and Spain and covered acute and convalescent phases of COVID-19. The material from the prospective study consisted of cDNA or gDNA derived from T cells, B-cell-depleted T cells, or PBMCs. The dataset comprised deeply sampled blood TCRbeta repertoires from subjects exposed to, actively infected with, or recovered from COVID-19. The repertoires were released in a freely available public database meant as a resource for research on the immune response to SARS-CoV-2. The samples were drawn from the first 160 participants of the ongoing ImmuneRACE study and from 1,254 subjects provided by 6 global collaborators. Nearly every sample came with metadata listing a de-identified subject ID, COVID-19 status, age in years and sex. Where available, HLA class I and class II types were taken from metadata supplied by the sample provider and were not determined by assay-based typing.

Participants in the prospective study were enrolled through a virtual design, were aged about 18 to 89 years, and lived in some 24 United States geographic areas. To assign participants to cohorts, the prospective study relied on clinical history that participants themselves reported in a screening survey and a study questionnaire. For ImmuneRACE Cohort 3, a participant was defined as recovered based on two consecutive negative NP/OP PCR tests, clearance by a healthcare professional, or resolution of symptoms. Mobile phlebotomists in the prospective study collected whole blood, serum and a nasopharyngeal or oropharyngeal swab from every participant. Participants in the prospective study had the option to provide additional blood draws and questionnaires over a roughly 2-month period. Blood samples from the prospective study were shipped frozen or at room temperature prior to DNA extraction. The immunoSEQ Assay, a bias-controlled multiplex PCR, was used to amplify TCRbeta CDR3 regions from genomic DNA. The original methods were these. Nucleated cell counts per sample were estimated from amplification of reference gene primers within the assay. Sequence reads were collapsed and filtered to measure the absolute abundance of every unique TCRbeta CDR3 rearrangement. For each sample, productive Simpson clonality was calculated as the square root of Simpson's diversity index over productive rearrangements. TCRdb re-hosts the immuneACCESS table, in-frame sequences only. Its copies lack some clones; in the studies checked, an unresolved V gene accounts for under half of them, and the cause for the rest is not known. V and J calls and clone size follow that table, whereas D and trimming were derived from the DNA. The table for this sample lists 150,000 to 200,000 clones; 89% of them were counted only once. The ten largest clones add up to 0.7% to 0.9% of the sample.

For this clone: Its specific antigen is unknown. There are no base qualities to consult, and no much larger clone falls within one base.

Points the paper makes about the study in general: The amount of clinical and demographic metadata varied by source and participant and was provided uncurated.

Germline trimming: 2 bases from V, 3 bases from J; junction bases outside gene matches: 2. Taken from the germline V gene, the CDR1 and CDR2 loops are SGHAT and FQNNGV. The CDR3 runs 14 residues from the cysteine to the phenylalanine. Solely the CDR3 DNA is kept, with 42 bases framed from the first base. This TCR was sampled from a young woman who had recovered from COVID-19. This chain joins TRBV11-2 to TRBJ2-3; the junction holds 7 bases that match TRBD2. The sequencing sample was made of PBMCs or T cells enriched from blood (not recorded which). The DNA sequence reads TGTGCCAGCAGCTTATCGGGAGGTACAGATACGCAGTATTTT. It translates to CASSLSGGTDTQYF. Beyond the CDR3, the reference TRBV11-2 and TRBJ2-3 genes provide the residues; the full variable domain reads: EAGVAQSPRYKIIEKRQSVAFWCNPISGHATLYWYQQILGQGPKLLIQFQNNGVVDDSQLPKDRFSAERLKGVDSTLKIQPAKLEDSAVYLCASSLSGGTDTQYFGPGTRLTVL.